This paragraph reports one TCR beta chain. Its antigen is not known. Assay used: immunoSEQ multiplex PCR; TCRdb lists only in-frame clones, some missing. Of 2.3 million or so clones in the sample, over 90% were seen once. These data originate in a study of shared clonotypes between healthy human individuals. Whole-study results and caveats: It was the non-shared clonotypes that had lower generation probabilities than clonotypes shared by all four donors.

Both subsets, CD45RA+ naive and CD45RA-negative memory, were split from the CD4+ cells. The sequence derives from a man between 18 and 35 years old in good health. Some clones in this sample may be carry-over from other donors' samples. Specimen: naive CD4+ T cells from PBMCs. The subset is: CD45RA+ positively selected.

CDR3 in DNA: TGTGCCAGCAGCGTGTTGTATACGGGGGGTTCCGGCGAGCAGTACTTC. Its translation is CASSVLYTGGSGEQYF. The chain has TRBV9 and TRBJ2-7; 7 bases are shared with TRBD2. Per germline, CDR1 SGDLS and CDR2 YYNGEE. V lost 2 bases to trimming and J lost 6 bases; unmatched junction nucleotides: 14. CDR3 length equals 16 residues.